This TCR beta chain was observed in a study of PD-1 blockade in mismatch repair-deficient tumors. V was shortened by 5 bases and J by 4 bases, with 12 bases between the two germline ends. CDR1 and CDR2 from the germline V gene are SGHTA and FQGNSA. This CDR3 is built from 14 residues. TCRdb's table, derived via immunoSEQ multiplex PCR, lists solely in-frame clones and lacks some. The sample consists of some 48,000 clones, 77% of them appearing once. Study-level findings and limits: After pembrolizumab, tumor-resident clones rose rapidly, then generally contracted before radiologic responses.

TCR sequencing covered a few patients who responded to pembrolizumab. As for this clone: Its cognate antigen is unknown.

This rearrangement joins TRBV7-2 to TRBJ2-1, with D perhaps TRBD1 (6 bases). Sequences were derived from PBMCs, sampled before pembrolizumab treatment. This TCR was recovered from an adult with mismatch repair-deficient cancer. The CDR3 reads CASSLRGSYNEQFF. DNA of the CDR3: TGTGCCAGCAGCCTCAGGGGAAGTTACAATGAGCAGTTCTTC.